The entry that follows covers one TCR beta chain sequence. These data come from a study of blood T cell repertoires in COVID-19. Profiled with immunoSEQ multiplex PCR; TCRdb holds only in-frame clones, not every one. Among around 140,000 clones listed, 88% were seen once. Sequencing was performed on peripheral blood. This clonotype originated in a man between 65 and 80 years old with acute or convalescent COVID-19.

This CDR3 reads CASSERGSQETQYF. CDR3 DNA sequence: TGTGCCAGCAGTGAAAGGGGCAGCCAAGAGACCCAGTACTTC. The chain is built from TRBV25-1 and TRBJ2-5; D perhaps matches TRBD1 (5 bases). CDR1 and CDR2 from the germline V gene are MGHDK and SYGVNS. The CDR3 is 14 residues long. V lost 2 bases, J lost 1 base, and 8 bases lay in between.